This record looks at one TCR beta chain sequence and its context. Its target is unknown. The data were obtained in a study of T cell responses to AZD1222 COVID-19 vaccine. Points from the study as a whole: In a largely white British group with more females than males, clonal diversity was possibly underestimated.

Sequencing was performed with immunoSEQ multiplex PCR; in TCRdb, only in-frame clones are kept and a portion is missing. The sample holds 100,000 or so clones, around 90% seen once. The sample in question was peripheral blood, obtained on day 0 of AZD1222 vaccination. This clonotype was sampled from an adult in good health.

In nucleotides, the CDR3 is TGTGCCAGCAGCCTGGGACTAGCGGGCACAGATACGCAGTATTTT. This encodes CASSLGLAGTDTQYF. The chain uses TRBV7-2 and TRBJ2-3, with 11 bases fitting TRBD2. Losses at the gene ends were 5 bases for V and 1 base for J; bases not matched to a gene: 2. CDR3 length equals 15 residues. Germline V gives CDR1 SGHTA, CDR2 FQGNSA.